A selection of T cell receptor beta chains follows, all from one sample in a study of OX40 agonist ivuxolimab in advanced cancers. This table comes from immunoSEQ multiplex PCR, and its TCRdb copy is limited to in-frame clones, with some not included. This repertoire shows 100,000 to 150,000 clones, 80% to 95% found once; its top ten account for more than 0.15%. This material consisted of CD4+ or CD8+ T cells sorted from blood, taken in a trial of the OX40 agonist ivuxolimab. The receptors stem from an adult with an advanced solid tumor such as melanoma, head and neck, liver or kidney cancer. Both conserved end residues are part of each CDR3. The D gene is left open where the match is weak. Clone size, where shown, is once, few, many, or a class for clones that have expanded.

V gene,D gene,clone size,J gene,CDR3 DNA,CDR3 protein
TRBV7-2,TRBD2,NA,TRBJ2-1,TGTGCCAGCAGCTCTCGGCAGGGACTAGCATCCTTCTTC,CASSSRQGLASFF
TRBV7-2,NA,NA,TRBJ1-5,TGTGCCAGCAGCTTAGAGAGGGGTGGCAATCAGCCCCAGCATTTT,CASSLERGGNQPQHF
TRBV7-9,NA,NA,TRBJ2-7,TGTGCCAGCAGCTCCACACAGGGAACCTACGAGCAGTACTTC,CASSSTQGTYEQYF
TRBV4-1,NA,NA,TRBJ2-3,TGCGCCAGCAGCCTCACTAGTAGCACAGATACGCAGTATTTT,CASSLTSSTDTQYF
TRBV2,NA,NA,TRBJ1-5,TGTGCCAGCAGTTATAGGGGGGGACAGCCCCAGCATTTT,CASSYRGGQPQHF
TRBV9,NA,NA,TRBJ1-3,TGTGCCAGCAGCGTAGTGCCAGTGAGCTCTGGAAACACCATATATTTT,CASSVVPVSSGNTIYF
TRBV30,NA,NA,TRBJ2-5,TGTGCTTGGAGTATCCAAGAGACCCAGTACTTC,CAWSIQETQYF
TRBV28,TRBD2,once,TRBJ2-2,TGTGCCAGCAGCCTCGGGGCGGGAGTTGGCGGGGAGCTGTTTTTT,CASSLGAGVGGELFF
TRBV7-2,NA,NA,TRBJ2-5,TGTGCCAGCAGCGCCACCCAGCTAACACAAGAGACCCAGTACTTC,CASSATQLTQETQYF
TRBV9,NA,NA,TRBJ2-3,TGTGCCAGCAGCCCCGGCAATTCCGGGGCAGATACGCAGTATTTT,CASSPGNSGADTQYF
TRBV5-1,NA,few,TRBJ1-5,TGCGCCAGCAGCTTGGACCGGGTAGGGCCCCAGCATTTT,CASSLDRVGPQHF
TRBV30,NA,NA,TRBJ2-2,TGTGCCTGGAGCCGGGGGACATTAAACACCGGGGAGCTGTTTTTT,CAWSRGTLNTGELFF
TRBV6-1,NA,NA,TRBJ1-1,TGTGCCAGCAGTTCCCGGACAGCAGAAGCTTTCTTT,CASSSRTAEAFF
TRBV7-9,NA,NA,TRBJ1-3,TGTGCCAGCAGCCCGGACAGCTCTGGAAACACCATATATTTT,CASSPDSSGNTIYF
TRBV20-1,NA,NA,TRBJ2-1,TGCAGTGCTGTTTACAATGAGCAGTTCTTC,CSAVYNEQFF
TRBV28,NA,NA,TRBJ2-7,TGTGCCAGCACCCCTCTCAGGGGGCCGGGACTAGCTTACGAGCAGTACTTC,CASTPLRGPGLAYEQYF
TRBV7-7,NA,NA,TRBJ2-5,TGTGCCAGCAGCTTAGGAGGGATCGGAGAGACCCAGTACTTC,CASSLGGIGETQYF
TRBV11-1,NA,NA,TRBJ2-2,TGTGCCAGCAGCTTAGATCGGGGGAAGAGCACCGGGGAGCTGTTTTTT,CASSLDRGKSTGELFF
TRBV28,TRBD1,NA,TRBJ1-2,TGTGCCAGCAGTTTGACAGGGGCTAACTATGGCTACACCTTC,CASSLTGANYGYTF
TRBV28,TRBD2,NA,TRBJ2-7,TGTGCCAGCAGTTTTCGACTAGCGGGAGCATTAAGGGCGTACGAGCAGTACTTC,CASSFRLAGALRAYEQYF
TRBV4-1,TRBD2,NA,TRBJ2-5,TGCGCCAGCAGCCAAGTTGCTAGCGGGGGTACCGAGACCCAGTACTTC,CASSQVASGGTETQYF
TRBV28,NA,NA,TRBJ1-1,TGTGCCAGCAGTTTCCTGAACACTGAAGCTTTCTTT,CASSFLNTEAFF
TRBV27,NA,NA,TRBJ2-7,TGTGCCAGCAGCCCGGGACTGACCTTTTACGAGCAGTACTTC,CASSPGLTFYEQYF
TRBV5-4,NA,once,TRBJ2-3,TGTGCCAGCAGCTCGATTCGGAGCACAGATACGCAGTATTTT,CASSSIRSTDTQYF
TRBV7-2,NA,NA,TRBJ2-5,TGTGCCAGCAGCTTAGCAGGCAGGGGAGAGACCCAGTACTTC,CASSLAGRGETQYF
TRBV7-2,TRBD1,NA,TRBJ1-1,TGTGCCAGCAGCTGGACAGGGCGGATGAACACTGAAGCTTTCTTT,CASSWTGRMNTEAFF
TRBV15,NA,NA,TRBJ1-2,TGTGCCACCAGCAGAGCCAGGGGAATTGCGCGCGGCTACACCTTC,CATSRARGIARGYTF
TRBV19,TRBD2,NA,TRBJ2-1,TGTGCCAGTAGTTTCCAGCGGGGGCCCTACAATGAGCAGTTCTTC,CASSFQRGPYNEQFF
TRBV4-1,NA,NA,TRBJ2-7,TGCGCCAGCAGCCGGTCATCGGACAGCGGGGACAGACCGCGGCAGTACTTC,CASSRSSDSGDRPRQYF
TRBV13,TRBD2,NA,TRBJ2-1,TGTGCCAGCAGCTTCGGGACTAGCCTCTGGAATGAGCAGTTCTTC,CASSFGTSLWNEQFF
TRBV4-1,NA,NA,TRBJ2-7,TGCGCCAGCAGCCAATTAGACGGTATCTACGAGCAGTACTTC,CASSQLDGIYEQYF
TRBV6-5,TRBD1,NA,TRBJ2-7,TGTGCCAGCAGTTCCCCTTCCGGGACAGGGACCTACGAGCAGTACTTC,CASSSPSGTGTYEQYF
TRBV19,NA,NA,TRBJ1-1,TGTGCCAGTAGTATAGATCAGGGGTACACTGAAGCTTTCTTT,CASSIDQGYTEAFF
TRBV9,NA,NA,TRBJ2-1,TGTGCCAGCAGCGTAGCGACGGGGGCCTACAATGAGCAGTTCTTC,CASSVATGAYNEQFF
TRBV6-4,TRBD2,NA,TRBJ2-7,TGTGCCAGCATGAGCGGGAGGGACGAGCAGTACTTC,CASMSGRDEQYF
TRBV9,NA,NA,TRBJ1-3,TGTGCCAGCAGCGCGAGCTCTGGAAACACCATATATTTT,CASSASSGNTIYF
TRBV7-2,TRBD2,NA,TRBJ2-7,TGTGCCAGCAGCTTAGGAGCGGGAGGTTACACCTACGAGCAGTACTTC,CASSLGAGGYTYEQYF
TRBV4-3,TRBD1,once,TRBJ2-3,TGCGCCAGCAGCCAAGAAAGACAGGGGGTTAGCACAGATACGCAGTATTTT,CASSQERQGVSTDTQYF
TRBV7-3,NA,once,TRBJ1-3,TGTGCCAGCACCCTGGGTGCTGGAAACACCATATATTTT,CASTLGAGNTIYF
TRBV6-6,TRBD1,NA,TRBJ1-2,TGTGCCAGCAGTAACAGGGACAGTACTAACTATGGCTACACCTTC,CASSNRDSTNYGYTF
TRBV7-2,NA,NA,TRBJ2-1,TGTGCCAGCAGCTTAGGTGGAGGGGGTACCTACAATGAGCAGTTCTTC,CASSLGGGGTYNEQFF
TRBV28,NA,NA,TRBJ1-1,TGTGCCAGCAGACCCCTTTCGGGCAGACTGGGAGCTTTCTTT,CASRPLSGRLGAFF
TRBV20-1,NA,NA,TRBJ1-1,TGCAGTGCCCAGAACACTGAAGCTTTCTTT,CSAQNTEAFF
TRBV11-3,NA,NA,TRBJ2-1,TGTGCCAGCAGCGAATCTAGCTTTACCTACAATGAGCAGTTCTTC,CASSESSFTYNEQFF
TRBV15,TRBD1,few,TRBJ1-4,TGTGCCACCAGCAGGGACAGGGGGATCGAAAAACTGTTTTTT,CATSRDRGIEKLFF
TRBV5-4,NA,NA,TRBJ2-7,TGTGCCAGCAGCCCGGACCGCGGGGTAGAGGAGCAGTACTTC,CASSPDRGVEEQYF
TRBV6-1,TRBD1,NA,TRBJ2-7,TGTGCCAGCAGTGCGACAGGGCAGGGCGAGCAGTACTTC,CASSATGQGEQYF
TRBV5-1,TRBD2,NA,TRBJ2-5,TGCGCCAGCAGCTTAGCTCGACTAGCGGGAAAAGAGACCCAGTACTTC,CASSLARLAGKETQYF
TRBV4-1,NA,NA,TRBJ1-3,TGCGCCAGCAGCCGGGGGGGACTCGTGAGGGCTGGAAACACCATATATTTT,CASSRGGLVRAGNTIYF
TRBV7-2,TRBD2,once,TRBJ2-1,TGTGCCAGCAGCTTAGGGGGCGGGGGTCCCCTTATCAATGAGCAGTTCTTC,CASSLGGGGPLINEQFF
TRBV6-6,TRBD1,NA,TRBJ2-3,TGTGCCAGCAAGTGGGACAGGGCGACAGATACGCAGTATTTT,CASKWDRATDTQYF
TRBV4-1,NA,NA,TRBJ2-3,TGCGCCAGCAGCCAAGATTACGCTGGTCGCACAGATACGCAGTATTTT,CASSQDYAGRTDTQYF
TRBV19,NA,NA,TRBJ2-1,TGTGCCAGTAGTTACAAAGTAGGCAGCTCCTACAATGAGCAGTTCTTC,CASSYKVGSSYNEQFF
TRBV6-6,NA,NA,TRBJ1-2,TGTGCCAGCAGGGGTGACTATGGCTACACCTTC,CASRGDYGYTF
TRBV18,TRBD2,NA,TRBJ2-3,TGTGCCAGCTCACTTGGACTAGCGGGGGGTCAGCAGGCAGATACGCAGTATTTT,CASSLGLAGGQQADTQYF